The 20 T cell receptor beta chains listed next were all sequenced from one sample in a study of T cell changes during pregnancy in multiple sclerosis. Data came from immunoSEQ multiplex PCR; TCRdb stores just in-frame clones and leaves some out. The table records roughly 50,000 clones, 91% of them present only once. The sample was peripheral blood, taken after pregnancy. Receptors were obtained from a female donor in good health, enrolled as a control in a pregnancy study.

This clone appeared a single time. The V and J genes are TRBV18 and TRBJ2-1; 12 bases match TRBD2. J gave up 9 bases and V 4 bases, and 10 bases lay outside the gene matches. From germline, CDR1 is KGHSH and CDR2 LQKENI. The CDR3 totals 16 residues. Here the CDR3 DNA reads TGTGCCAGCTCACGACGCCCCCTAGCGGGAGGGAGTGAGCAGTTCTTC. Encoded protein: CASSRRPLAGGSEQFF.

The chain combines TRBV18 with TRBJ1-1; D remains ambiguous. The germline V gene encodes CDR1 KGHSH and CDR2 LQKENI. Trimming took off 0 bases at V and 5 bases at J, with 19 bases between the two ends. The CDR3 totals 17 residues. DNA for the CDR3: TGTGCCAGCTCACCACCGAACGCGGGCCGGGTAAATACTGAAGCTTTCTTT. This gives the protein CASSPPNAGRVNTEAFF.

The rearrangement links TRBV5-1 to TRBJ2-2; 8 nucleotides align to TRBD2. CDR1 and CDR2 (germline): SGHRS, YFSETQ. V gave up 1 base and J gave up 4 bases; unmatched junction bases: 9. This CDR3 is 17 amino acids long. The CDR3 protein is CASSLIPGGAATGELFF. The CDR3 DNA follows: TGCGCCAGCAGCTTGATTCCCGGGGGGGCCGCCACCGGGGAGCTGTTTTTT. Together with reference TRBV5-1 and TRBJ2-2, the CDR3 gives the full variable domain: KAGVTQTPRYLIKTRGQQVTLSCSPISGHRSVSWYQQTPGQGLQFLFEYFSETQRNKGNFPGRFSGRQFSNSRSEMNVSTLELGDSALYLCASSLIPGGAATGELFFGEGSRLTVL.

This clone was seen only a few times. The genes are TRBV11-1 and TRBJ1-1; 8 nucleotides agree with TRBD1. This CDR3 spans 15 amino acids. Per germline, CDR1 SGHAT and CDR2 FQDESV (reference sequence). J gave up 0 bases and V 1 base, and 1 base lay outside the gene matches. The CDR3 region is CASSLETGVNTEAFF. CDR3 nucleotide sequence: TGTGCCAGCAGCTTAGAGACAGGGGTGAACACTGAAGCTTTCTTT.

The rearrangement joins TRBV18 to TRBJ1-2; D ambiguous. The CDR3 totals 13 residues. Trimming pared 3 bases from V and 8 bases from J, leaving 13 bases between. CDR1 and CDR2 (germline): KGHSH, LQKENI. CDR3: CASSPIETGGYTF. In nucleotides, the CDR3 is TGTGCCAGCTCACCCATCGAAACCGGGGGCTACACCTTC.

V and J are TRBV7-2 and TRBJ1-4, with D hard to call. Germline loops: CDR1 SGHTA, CDR2 FQGNSA. Trimming removed 3 bases from V and 7 bases from J, with 15 bases in between. The length of the CDR3 is 15 residues. The CDR3 DNA follows: TGTGCCAGCAGCTTGATTATGGGTAGGAGTGAAAAACTGTTTTTT. Translation gives CASSLIMGRSEKLFF.

The rearrangement uses TRBV6-4 and TRBJ2-3; 9 bases align to TRBD2. CDR1 and CDR2 (germline): MRHNA, SNTAGT. Losses at the gene ends were 2 bases for V and 0 bases for J; bases not matched to a gene: 0. This CDR3 is 15 amino acids long. The CDR3 sequence: CASSDGTSSTDTQYF. The CDR3 DNA is TGTGCCAGCAGTGACGGGACTAGCAGCACAGATACGCAGTATTTT.

The V call is TRBV6-1, the J call TRBJ2-1; 9 bases agree with TRBD2. The V gene's germline CDR1 is MNHNS and CDR2 SASEGT. This CDR3 is built from 15 residues. V lost 2 bases to trimming and J lost 4 bases; unmatched junction nucleotides: 3. The CDR3 nucleotides read TGTGCCAGCAGTGAACTAGCGGGGTTGTACAATGAGCAGTTCTTC. Translating gives CASSELAGLYNEQFF.

The chain uses TRBV6-6 and TRBJ2-2; D gene unclear. Germline assignment: CDR1 MNHNY and CDR2 SVGAGI (reference sequence). Trimming cost V 0 bases and J 7 bases, with 3 bases left between them. The CDR3 loop spans 12 amino acids. The CDR3 loop is CASSYSVGELFF. In nucleotides, the CDR3 is TGTGCCAGCAGTTACTCCGTCGGGGAGCTGTTTTTT.

The chain carries TRBV11-2 and TRBJ1-2; 9 nucleotides align to TRBD1. Trimming removed 3 bases from V and 6 bases from J; junction bases left unmatched: 8. The CDR3 extends over 15 amino acids. Germline-derived CDR1 and CDR2 are SGHAT and FQNNGV. CDR3 in DNA: TGTGCCAGCAGCTTTCAGGGACAGGGCTGGGATGGCTACACCTTC. It is translated as CASSFQGQGWDGYTF. Full variable domain (remainder filled in from reference TRBV11-2 and TRBJ1-2): EAGVAQSPRYKIIEKRQSVAFWCNPISGHATLYWYQQILGQGPKLLIQFQNNGVVDDSQLPKDRFSAERLKGVDSTLKIQPAKLEDSAVYLCASSFQGQGWDGYTFGSGTRLTVV.

This rearrangement joins TRBV2 to TRBJ1-6; 9 nucleotides agree with TRBD1. The V gene's germline CDR1 is SNHLY and CDR2 FYNNEI. This CDR3 is 14 amino acids long. V lost 4 bases, J lost 8 bases, and 3 bases stayed unmatched. This chain's CDR3 is CASSGGQGDSPLHF. DNA for the CDR3: TGTGCCAGCAGTGGGGGACAGGGTGATTCACCCCTCCACTTT.

The rearrangement links TRBV29-1 to TRBJ1-5, with D maybe TRBD1 (5 bases). The CDR3 runs to 14 residues. Trimming removed 1 base at V and 7 bases at J, with 14 bases between. From germline, CDR1 is SQVTM and CDR2 ANQGSEA. Here the CDR3 reads CSVEVAGGGQPQHF. The CDR3 coding sequence is TGCAGCGTTGAAGTTGCGGGGGGAGGCCAGCCCCAGCATTTT.

This clone was seen just once. The gene calls are TRBV5-4 and TRBJ2-3; a weak D match, TRBD1 (6 bases). Germline loops: CDR1 SGHNT, CDR2 YYREEE (reference sequence). V lost 2 bases and J lost 6, with 7 bases in between. The length of the CDR3 is 12 residues. The chain's CDR3 is CASSFGQDTQYF. CDR3 nucleotide sequence: TGTGCCAGCAGCTTTGGACAGGATACGCAGTATTTT.

CDR3 sequence: CASSLDRVWDEQYF. The CDR3 nucleotides are TGTGCCAGCAGCCTCGACAGGGTTTGGGACGAGCAGTACTTC. This chain joins TRBV6-6 and TRBJ2-7, with 7 nucleotides matching TRBD1. Germline V gene sequence: CDR1 MNHNY, CDR2 SVGAGI (reference sequence). With 6 bases clipped from V and 5 bases from J, the junction kept 10 bases outside the gene matches. The CDR3 sequence is 14 residues long.

The chain joins TRBV6-5 to TRBJ1-2; D ambiguous. V was cut by 0 bases and J by 7 bases, with 9 bases left in between. Germline lookup yields CDR1 MNHEY and CDR2 SVGAGI. The CDR3 spans 13 residues. DNA of the CDR3: TGTGCCAGCAGTTACTCGACACGGTTTGGCTACACCTTC. Translation: CASSYSTRFGYTF.

CDR3: CASRSTQDGYTF. The CDR3 DNA follows: TGTGCCAGCAGAAGCACACAGGATGGCTACACCTTC. The chain uses TRBV28 and TRBJ1-2, with a possible D match to TRBD1 (5 bases). V lost 6 bases and J 6 bases, leaving 11 bases between the germline ends. CDR1 and CDR2 (germline): MDHEN, SYDVKM. The CDR3 runs 12 residues.

The chain employs TRBV6-4 and TRBJ2-1; 10 nucleotides align to TRBD2. The CDR3 is made up of 15 amino acids. V dropped 2 bases and J dropped 3; count of bases not matched to a gene: 1. Germline loops: CDR1 MRHNA, CDR2 SNTAGT. The CDR3 DNA follows: TGTGCCAGCAGTGACCTAGCGGGGGACTACAATGAGCAGTTCTTC. This encodes CASSDLAGDYNEQFF.

The V and J genes are TRBV5-4 and TRBJ1-4; TRBD1 agrees at 7 bases. J was trimmed by 8 bases and V by 4 bases; bases with no gene match: 11. The CDR3 length is 15 residues. Germline loops: CDR1 SGHNT, CDR2 YYREEE (reference sequence). In DNA form, the CDR3 reads TGTGCCAGCAGCCACCCAGGGGGGCTGAAGGAAAAACTGTTTTTT. Amino acid sequence: CASSHPGGLKEKLFF.

To note about this clone: Sequence at one end of the junction differs from germline and may be a read error. The chain joins TRBV6-1 to TRBJ2-7; TRBD1 agrees at 8 bases. From germline, CDR1 is MNHNS and CDR2 SASEGT. The CDR3 runs 15 residues. The CDR3 region has the DNA TGTGCCAGCAGGGAAGATGACAGGGGTGGATACGAGCAGTACTTC. Its translation is CASREDDRGGYEQYF.

The chain carries TRBV10-1 and TRBJ1-3; TRBD1 matches 9 bases. V lost 6 bases to trimming and J lost 2 bases; unmatched junction nucleotides: 5. The germline gives CDR1 WNHNN, CDR2 SYGVQD (reference sequence). The CDR3 is 15 residues long. The CDR3 bases are TGCGCCAGCAGCCGCACAGGGGGCCCTGGAAACACCATATATTTT. Protein: CASSRTGGPGNTIYF.